This TCR beta chain originates from a study of a mutant IDH1 vaccine in newly diagnosed glioma. For the study at large: Initiation of the vaccine course occurred 4-6 weeks after radiotherapy alone, or alongside temozolomide cycles. Patients previously underwent radiotherapy, temozolomide, or both, and most underwent both.

Remarks on this clone: Its antigen is currently unknown.

Sequencing used immunoSEQ multiplex PCR; TCRdb keeps in-frame clones, though not all of them. The sample holds roughly 64,000 clones; 65% to 75% are singletons and the top ten take over 4%. J lost 5 bases, V lost 3 bases, and 3 bases had no gene match. Germline-derived CDR1 and CDR2 are LGHNT and FRNRAP. This CDR3 has 13 residues. The sample's time point: week 35, safety follow-up. Every vaccination contained 300 ug of the mutant IDH1 20-mer peptide and was paired with topical imiquimod. This rearrangement joins TRBV12-5 to TRBJ2-5, with TRBD1 matching over 7 bases. The source material was PBMCs, sampled from a glioma patient whose treatment included an IDH1 peptide vaccine. The sequence was collected from a middle-aged man with glioma. The chain's CDR3 is CASGFAQGETQYF. Written as DNA, the CDR3 is TGTGCTAGTGGTTTCGCACAGGGGGAGACCCAGTACTTC.